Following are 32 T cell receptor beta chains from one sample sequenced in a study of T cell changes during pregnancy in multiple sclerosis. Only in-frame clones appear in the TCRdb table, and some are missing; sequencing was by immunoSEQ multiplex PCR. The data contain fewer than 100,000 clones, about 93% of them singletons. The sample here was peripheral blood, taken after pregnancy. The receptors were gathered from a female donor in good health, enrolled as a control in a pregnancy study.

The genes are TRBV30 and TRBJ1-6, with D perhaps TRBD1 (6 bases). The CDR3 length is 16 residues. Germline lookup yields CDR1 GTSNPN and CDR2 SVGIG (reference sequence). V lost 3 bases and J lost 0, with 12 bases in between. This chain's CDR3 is CAWRDSQSSYNSPLHF. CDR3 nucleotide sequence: TGTGCCTGGAGGGACAGCCAGAGCTCCTATAATTCACCCCTCCACTTT. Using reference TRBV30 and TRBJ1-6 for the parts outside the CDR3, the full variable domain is SQTIHQWPATLVQPVGSPLSLECTVEGTSNPNLYWYRQAAGRGLQLLFYSVGIGQISSEVPQNLSASRPQDRQFILSSKKLLLSDSGFYLCAWRDSQSSYNSPLHFGNGTRLTVT.

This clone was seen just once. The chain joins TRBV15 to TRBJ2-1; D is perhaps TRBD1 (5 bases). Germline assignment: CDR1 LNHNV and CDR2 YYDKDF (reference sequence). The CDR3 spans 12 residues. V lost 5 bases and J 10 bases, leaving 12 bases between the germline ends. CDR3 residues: CATSPLGREQFF. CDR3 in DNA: TGTGCCACCAGCCCCTTGGGGCGCGAGCAGTTCTTC. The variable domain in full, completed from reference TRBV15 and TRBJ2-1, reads DAMVIQNPRYQVTQFGKPVTLSCSQTLNHNVMYWYQQKSSQAPKLLFHYYDKDFNNEADTPDNFQSRRPNTSFCFLDIRSPGLGDTAMYLCATSPLGREQFFGPGTRLTVL.

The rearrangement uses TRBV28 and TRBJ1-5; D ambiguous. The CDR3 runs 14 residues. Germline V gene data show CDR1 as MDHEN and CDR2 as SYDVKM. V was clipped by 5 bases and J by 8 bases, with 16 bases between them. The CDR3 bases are TGTGCCAGCAGTCCCGCGGGCCGGGAAAAGCCCCAGCATTTT. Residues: CASSPAGREKPQHF.

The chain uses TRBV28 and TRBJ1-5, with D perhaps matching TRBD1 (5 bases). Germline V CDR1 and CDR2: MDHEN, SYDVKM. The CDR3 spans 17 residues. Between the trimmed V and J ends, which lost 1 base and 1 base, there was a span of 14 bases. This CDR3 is CASSLFSIRVSNQPQHF. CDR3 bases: TGTGCCAGCAGTTTATTCTCCATCAGGGTAAGCAATCAGCCCCAGCATTTT.

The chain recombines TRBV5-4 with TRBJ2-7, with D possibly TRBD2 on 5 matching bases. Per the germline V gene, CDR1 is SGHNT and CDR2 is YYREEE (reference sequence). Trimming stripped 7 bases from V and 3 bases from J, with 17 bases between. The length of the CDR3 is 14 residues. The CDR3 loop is CASGTGSEGYEQYF. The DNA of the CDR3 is TGTGCCAGCGGCACGGGTAGCGAGGGCTACGAGCAGTACTTC.

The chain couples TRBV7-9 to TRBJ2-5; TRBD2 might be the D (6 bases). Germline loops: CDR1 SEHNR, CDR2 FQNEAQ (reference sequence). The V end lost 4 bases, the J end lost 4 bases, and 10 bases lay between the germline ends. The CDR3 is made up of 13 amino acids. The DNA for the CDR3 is TGTGCCAGCAGCTCCGTGGGAGGAGAGACCCAGTACTTC. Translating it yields CASSSVGGETQYF.

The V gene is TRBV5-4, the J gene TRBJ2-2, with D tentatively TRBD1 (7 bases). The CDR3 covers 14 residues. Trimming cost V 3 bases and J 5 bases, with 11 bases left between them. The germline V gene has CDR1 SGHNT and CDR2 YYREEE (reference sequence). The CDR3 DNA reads TGTGCCAGCAGCTGGGACAGCGGGACCGGGGAGCTGTTTTTT. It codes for CASSWDSGTGELFF.

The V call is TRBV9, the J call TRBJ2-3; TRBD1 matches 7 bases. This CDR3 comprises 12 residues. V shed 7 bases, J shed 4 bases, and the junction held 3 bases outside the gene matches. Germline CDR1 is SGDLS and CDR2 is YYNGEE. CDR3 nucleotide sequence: TGTGCCAGCGCTACAGGGGCAGATACGCAGTATTTT. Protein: CASATGADTQYF.

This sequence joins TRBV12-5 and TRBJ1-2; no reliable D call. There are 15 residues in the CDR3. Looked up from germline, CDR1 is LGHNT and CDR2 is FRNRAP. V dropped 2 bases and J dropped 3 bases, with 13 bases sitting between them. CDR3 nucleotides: TGTGCTAGTGGTTTGCCCCAGTCGGACTACTATGGCTACACCTTC. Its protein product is CASGLPQSDYYGYTF. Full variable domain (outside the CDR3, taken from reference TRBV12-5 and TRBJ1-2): DARVTQTPRHKVTEMGQEVTMRCQPILGHNTVFWYRQTMMQGLELLAYFRNRAPLDDSGMPKDRFSAEMPDATLATLKIQPSEPRDSAVYFCASGLPQSDYYGYTFGSGTRLTVV.

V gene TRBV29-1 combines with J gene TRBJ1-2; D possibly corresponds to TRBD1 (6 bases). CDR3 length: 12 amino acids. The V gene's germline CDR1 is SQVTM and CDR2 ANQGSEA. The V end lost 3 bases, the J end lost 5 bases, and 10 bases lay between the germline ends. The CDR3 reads CSVDRQDYGYTF. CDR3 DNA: TGCAGCGTTGATAGACAGGATTATGGCTACACCTTC.

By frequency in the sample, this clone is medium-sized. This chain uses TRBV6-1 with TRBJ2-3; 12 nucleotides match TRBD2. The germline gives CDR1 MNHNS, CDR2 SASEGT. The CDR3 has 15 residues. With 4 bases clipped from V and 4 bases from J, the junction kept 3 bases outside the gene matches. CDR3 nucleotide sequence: TGTGCCAGCAGTGCCCTAGCGGGAGGGCCAGATACGCAGTATTTT. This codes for CASSALAGGPDTQYF.

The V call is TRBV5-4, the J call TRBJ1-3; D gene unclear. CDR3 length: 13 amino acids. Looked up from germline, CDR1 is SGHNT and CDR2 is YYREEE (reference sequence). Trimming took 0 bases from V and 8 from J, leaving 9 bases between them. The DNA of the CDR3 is TGTGCCAGCAGCTTGGCGTCCGGGGACACCATATATTTT. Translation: CASSLASGDTIYF.

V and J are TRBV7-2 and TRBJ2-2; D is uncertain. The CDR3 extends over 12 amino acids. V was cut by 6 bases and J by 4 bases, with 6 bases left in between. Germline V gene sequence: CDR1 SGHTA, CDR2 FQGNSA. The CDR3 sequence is CASRLITGELFF. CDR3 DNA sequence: TGTGCCAGCAGACTGATCACCGGGGAGCTGTTTTTT.

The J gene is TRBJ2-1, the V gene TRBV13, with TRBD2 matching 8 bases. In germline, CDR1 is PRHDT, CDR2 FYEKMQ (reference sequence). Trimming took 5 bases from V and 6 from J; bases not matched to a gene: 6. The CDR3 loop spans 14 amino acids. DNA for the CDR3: TGTGCCAGCAGCCGGGGGGGGGCGCCCAATGAGCAGTTCTTC. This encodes CASSRGGAPNEQFF.

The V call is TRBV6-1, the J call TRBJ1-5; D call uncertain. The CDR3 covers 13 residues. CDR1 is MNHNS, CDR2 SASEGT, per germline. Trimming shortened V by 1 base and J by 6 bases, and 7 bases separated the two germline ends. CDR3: CASSEGGVQPQHF. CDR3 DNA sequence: TGTGCCAGCAGTGAAGGCGGGGTTCAGCCCCAGCATTTT.

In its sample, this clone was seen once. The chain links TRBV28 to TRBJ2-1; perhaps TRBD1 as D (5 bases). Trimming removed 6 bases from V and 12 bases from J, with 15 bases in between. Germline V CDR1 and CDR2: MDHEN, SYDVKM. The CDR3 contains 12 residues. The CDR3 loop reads CASSLQDPPQFF. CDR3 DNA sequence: TGTGCCAGCAGCCTACAGGACCCACCGCAGTTCTTC.

CDR3 nucleotides: TGTGCCAGCAGCGCTCGGGGGGGCCGGGAGACCCAGTACTTC. Translated: CASSARGGRETQYF. The chain combines TRBV9 with TRBJ2-5, with TRBD2 matching over 8 bases. Germline V CDR1 and CDR2: SGDLS, YYNGEE. The CDR3 covers 14 residues. The junction had 6 bases not matched to a gene; V was cut back by 3 bases and J by 5 bases.

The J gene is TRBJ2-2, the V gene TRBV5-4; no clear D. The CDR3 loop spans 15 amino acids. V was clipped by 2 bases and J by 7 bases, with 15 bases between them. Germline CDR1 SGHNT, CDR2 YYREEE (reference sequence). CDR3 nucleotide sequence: TGTGCCAGCAGCTTCCCCTCTGCCCCAGGCGGGGAGCTGTTTTTT. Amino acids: CASSFPSAPGGELFF.

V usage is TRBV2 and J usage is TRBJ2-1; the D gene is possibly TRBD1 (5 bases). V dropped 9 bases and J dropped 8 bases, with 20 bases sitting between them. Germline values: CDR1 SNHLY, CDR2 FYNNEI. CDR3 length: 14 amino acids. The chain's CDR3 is CASRQGAGYDEQFF. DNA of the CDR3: TGTGCCAGTCGACAAGGGGCAGGGTATGATGAGCAGTTCTTC. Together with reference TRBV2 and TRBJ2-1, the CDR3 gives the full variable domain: EPEVTQTPSHQVTQMGQEVILRCVPISNHLYFYWYRQILGQKVEFLVSFYNNEISEKSEIFDDQFSVERPDGSNFTLKIRSTKLEDSAMYFCASRQGAGYDEQFFGPGTRLTVL.

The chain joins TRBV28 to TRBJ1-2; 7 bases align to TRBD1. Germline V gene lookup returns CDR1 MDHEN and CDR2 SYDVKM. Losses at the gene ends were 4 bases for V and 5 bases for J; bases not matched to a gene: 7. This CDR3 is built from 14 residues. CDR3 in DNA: TGTGCCAGCAGTTCCTCGGACAGGAGATATGGCTACACCTTC. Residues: CASSSSDRRYGYTF.

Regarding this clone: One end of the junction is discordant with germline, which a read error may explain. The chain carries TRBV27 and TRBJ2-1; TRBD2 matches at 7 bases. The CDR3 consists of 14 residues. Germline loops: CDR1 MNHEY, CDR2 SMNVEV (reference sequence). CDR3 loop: CASSLTSAYNAQFF. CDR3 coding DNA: TGTGCCAGCAGTTTAACTAGCGCATACAATGCGCAGTTCTTC.

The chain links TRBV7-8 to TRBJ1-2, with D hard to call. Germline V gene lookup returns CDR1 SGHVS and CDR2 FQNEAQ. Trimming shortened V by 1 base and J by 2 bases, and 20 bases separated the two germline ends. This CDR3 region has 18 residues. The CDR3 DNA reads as TGTGCCAGCAGCTTAGGGGAGAGACCACGACCCGCAAACTATGGCTACACCTTC. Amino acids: CASSLGERPRPANYGYTF. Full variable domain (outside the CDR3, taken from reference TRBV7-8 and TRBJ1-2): GAGVSQSPRYKVAKRGQDVALRCDPISGHVSLFWYQQALGQGPEFLTYFQNEAQLDKSGLPSDRFFAERPEGSVSTLKIQRTQQEDSAVYLCASSLGERPRPANYGYTFGSGTRLTVV.

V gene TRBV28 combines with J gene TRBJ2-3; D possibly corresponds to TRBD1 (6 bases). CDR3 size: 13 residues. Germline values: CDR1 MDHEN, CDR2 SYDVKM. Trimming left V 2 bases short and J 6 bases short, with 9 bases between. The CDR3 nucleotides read TGTGCCAGCAGTTTAGGGGGCTGGGATACGCAGTATTTT. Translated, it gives CASSLGGWDTQYF.

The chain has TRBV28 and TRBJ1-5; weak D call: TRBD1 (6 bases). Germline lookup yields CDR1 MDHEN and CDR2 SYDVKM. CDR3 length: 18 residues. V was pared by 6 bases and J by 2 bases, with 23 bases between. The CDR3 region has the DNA TGTGCCAGCAGCCCCCTGGGGACACAAAAGGTCGGCAATCAGCCCCAGCATTTT. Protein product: CASSPLGTQKVGNQPQHF.

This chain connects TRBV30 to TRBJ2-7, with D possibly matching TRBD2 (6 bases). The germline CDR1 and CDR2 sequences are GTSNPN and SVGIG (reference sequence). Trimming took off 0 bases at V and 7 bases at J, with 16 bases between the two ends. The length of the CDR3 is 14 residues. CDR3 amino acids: CAWSVAGGAWEQYF. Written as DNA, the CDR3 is TGTGCCTGGAGTGTAGCCGGGGGAGCGTGGGAGCAGTACTTC.

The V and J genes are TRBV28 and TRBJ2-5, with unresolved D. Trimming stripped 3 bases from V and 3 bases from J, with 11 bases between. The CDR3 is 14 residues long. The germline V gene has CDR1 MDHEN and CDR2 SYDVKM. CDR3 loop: CASSFLIAEETQYF. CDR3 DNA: TGTGCCAGCAGTTTTTTAATAGCCGAAGAGACCCAGTACTTC.

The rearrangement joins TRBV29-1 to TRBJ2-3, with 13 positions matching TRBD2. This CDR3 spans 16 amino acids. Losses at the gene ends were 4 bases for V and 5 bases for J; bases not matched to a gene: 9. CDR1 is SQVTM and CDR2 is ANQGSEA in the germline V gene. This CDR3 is CSVVPGLAGVVDTQYF. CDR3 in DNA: TGCAGCGTTGTCCCCGGACTAGCGGGAGTAGTAGATACGCAGTATTTT.

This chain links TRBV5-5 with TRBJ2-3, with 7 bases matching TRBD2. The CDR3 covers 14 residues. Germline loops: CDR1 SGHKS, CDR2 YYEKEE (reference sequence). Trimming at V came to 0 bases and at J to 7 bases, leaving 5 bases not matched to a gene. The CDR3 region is CASSLDVGGNTQYF. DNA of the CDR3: TGTGCCAGCAGCTTGGACGTGGGGGGGAATACGCAGTATTTT. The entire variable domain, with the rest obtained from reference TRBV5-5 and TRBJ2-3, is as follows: DAGVTQSPTHLIKTRGQQVTLRCSPISGHKSVSWYQQVLGQGPQFIFQYYEKEERGRGNFPDRFSARQFPNYSSELNVNALLLGDSALYLCASSLDVGGNTQYFGPGTRLTVL.

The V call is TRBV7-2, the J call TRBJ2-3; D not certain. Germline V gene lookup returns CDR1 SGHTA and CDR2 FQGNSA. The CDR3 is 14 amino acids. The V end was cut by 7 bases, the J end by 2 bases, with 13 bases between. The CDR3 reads CASTKTTSTDTQYF. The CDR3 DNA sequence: TGTGCCAGCACCAAAACTACCTCCACAGATACGCAGTATTTT.

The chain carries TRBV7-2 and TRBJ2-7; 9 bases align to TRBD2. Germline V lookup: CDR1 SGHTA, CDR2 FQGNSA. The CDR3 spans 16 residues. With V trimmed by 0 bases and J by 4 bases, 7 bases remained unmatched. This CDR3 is CASSLAGLAGIYEQYF. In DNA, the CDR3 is TGTGCCAGCAGCTTAGCTGGGCTAGCGGGAATATACGAGCAGTACTTC. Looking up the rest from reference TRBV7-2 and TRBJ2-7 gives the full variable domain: GAGVSQSPSNKVTEKGKDVELRCDPISGHTALYWYRQSLGQGLEFLIYFQGNSAPDKSGLPSDRFSAERTGGSVSTLTIQRTQQEDSAVYLCASSLAGLAGIYEQYFGPGTRLTVT.

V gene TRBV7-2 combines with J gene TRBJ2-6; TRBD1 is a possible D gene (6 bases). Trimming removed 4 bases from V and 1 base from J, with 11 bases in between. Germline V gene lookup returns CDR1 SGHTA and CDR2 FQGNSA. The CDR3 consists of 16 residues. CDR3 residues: CASSSRGLSGANVLTF. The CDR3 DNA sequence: TGTGCCAGCAGCTCCAGGGGATTATCTGGGGCCAACGTCCTGACTTTC.

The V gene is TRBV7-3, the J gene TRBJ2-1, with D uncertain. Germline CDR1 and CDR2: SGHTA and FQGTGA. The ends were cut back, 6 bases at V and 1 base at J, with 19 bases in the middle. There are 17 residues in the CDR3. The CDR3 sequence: CASSPDTWVRSYNEQFF. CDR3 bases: TGTGCCAGCAGTCCAGACACGTGGGTAAGGTCCTACAATGAGCAGTTCTTC. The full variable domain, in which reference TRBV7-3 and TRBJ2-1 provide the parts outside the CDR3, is GAGVSQTPSNKVTEKGKYVELRCDPISGHTALYWYRQSLGQGPEFLIYFQGTGAADDSGLPNDRFFAVRPEGSVSTLKIQRTERGDSAVYLCASSPDTWVRSYNEQFFGPGTRLTVL.